This is a list of T cell receptor beta chains from one sample in a study of CD8 T cells in Susac syndrome. In TCRdb, the immunoSEQ multiplex PCR reads were re-called with MiXCR into one record per CDR3 protein. The sample has just over 150,000 distinct CDR3 sequences, roughly 95% seen once. Sequenced material: CD4+ T cells from PBMCs. Receptors originate from a human donor with Susac syndrome. The conserved cysteine and the conserved F or W are not part of the CDR3 here. Fields, in order: V gene, clone size, J gene, CDR3 protein. Some rows have no size entry. The others give once, few or many, or a class for an expanded clone.

TRBV20-1	.	TRBJ2-2	SASYRVGTGELF
TRBV3-1	.	TRBJ2-2	ASSQFSGELF
TRBV15	.	TRBJ2-3	ATSTPLRGATDTQY
TRBV29-1	.	TRBJ2-4	SVEVQGKNIQY
TRBV7-2	.	TRBJ1-1	ASSQIRGEAF
TRBV6-6	.	TRBJ1-1	ASSPRTAAEGAF
TRBV6-2/TRBV6-3	once	TRBJ1-1	ASSLMLLDIEAF
TRBV5-1	.	TRBJ2-7	ASSLAAGISSYEQY
TRBV12-3/TRBV12-4	.	TRBJ1-5	ASSSKDRVSNQPQH
TRBV30	.	TRBJ1-2	AWKRTDYT
TRBV5-8	.	TRBJ1-5	ASSFGQGAEPQH
TRBV18	.	TRBJ1-2	ASSPGQGVSDGYT
TRBV12-3/TRBV12-4	.	TRBJ1-2	ASSPNRNYGYT
TRBV19	.	TRBJ1-5	ASSMQGPQPQH
TRBV23-1	.	TRBJ2-3	ASQGDTDTQY
TRBV12-3/TRBV12-4	.	TRBJ1-5	ASSLAHGQPQH
TRBV2	.	TRBJ2-7	ASRTGQGSYEQY
TRBV7-7	.	TRBJ2-7	ASSLAPAGYEQY
TRBV29-1	once	TRBJ2-3	SVRRQGANTDTQY
TRBV7-2	.	TRBJ2-3	ASSSRGGAVDTQY
TRBV5-6	.	TRBJ2-1	ASSWHNEQF
TRBV7-2	.	TRBJ2-1	ATLGAGNYNEQF
TRBV7-6	.	TRBJ1-5	ASSQTNNQPQH
TRBV14	once	TRBJ2-1	ASSQVASGVMHEQF
TRBV29-1	once	TRBJ1-5	SVSGVNQPQH
TRBV4-1	.	TRBJ1-5	ASSQSGTGSAPQH
TRBV7-3	.	TRBJ2-3	AISFEGGRADTQY
TRBV25-1	.	TRBJ2-2	ATSLSGTGELF
TRBV4-1	.	TRBJ1-1	ASSQGGPDLNTEAF
TRBV23-1	.	TRBJ2-5	ASSQSEIRGFQETQY
TRBV23-1	.	TRBJ1-2	ASSQSRGDVNSGYT
TRBV20-1	.	TRBJ1-2	SAHRTGGYGYT
TRBV7-6	once	TRBJ2-7	ASSEDSTYEQY
TRBV25-1	.	TRBJ2-7	ASRGLPTYEQY
TRBV20-1	.	TRBJ2-2	SAHDRGGTGELF
TRBV5-6	.	TRBJ2-3	ASSPWGTDTQY